The rows below give T cell receptor beta chains drawn from one sample of a study of PD-1 blockade in classical Hodgkin lymphoma. Produced via immunoSEQ multiplex PCR; TCRdb's table is partial and in-frame only. The sample has roughly 19,000 clones, roughly 80% seen once. The sample consisted of peripheral blood mononuclear cells (PBMCs), taken at baseline. The origin of the receptors is a human donor with classical Hodgkin lymphoma. Each CDR3 is given with its conserved first and last residue. A D gene is named only where the DNA matches it firmly. Only some rows state a clone size, as once, few, many or a class for expanded clones.

J gene: TRBJ1-1; clone size: -; V gene: TRBV6-5; D gene: TRBD1; CDR3 DNA: TGTGCCAGCAGTTACTCGGACAGGGCTGAAGCTTTCTTT; CDR3 protein: CASSYSDRAEAFF
J gene: TRBJ2-7; clone size: few; V gene: TRBV10-3; D gene: TRBD2; CDR3 DNA: TGTGCCGCCCAGCGCGGGGGGCTCAACGAGCAGTACTTC; CDR3 protein: CAAQRGGLNEQYF
J gene: TRBJ1-1; clone size: -; V gene: TRBV5-1; D gene: TRBD1; CDR3 DNA: TGCGCCAGCAGCTGGCGGGACAGGGGAAAAATTAACACTGAAGCTTTCTTT; CDR3 protein: CASSWRDRGKINTEAFF
J gene: TRBJ1-2; clone size: -; V gene: TRBV5-1; D gene: -; CDR3 DNA: TGCGCCAGCAGCTTCGGGGGGACGACGGGCAATTATGGCTACACCTTC; CDR3 protein: CASSFGGTTGNYGYTF
J gene: TRBJ2-3; clone size: -; V gene: TRBV4-1; D gene: TRBD2; CDR3 DNA: TGCGCCAGCAGCCATAGTAGCGGGAGAAGCACAGATACGCAGTATTTT; CDR3 protein: CASSHSSGRSTDTQYF
J gene: TRBJ2-7; clone size: -; V gene: TRBV6-1; D gene: TRBD2; CDR3 DNA: TGTGCCAGCAGTCTCCCGGGGGGAAAGAACTACGAGCAGTACTTC; CDR3 protein: CASSLPGGKNYEQYF
J gene: TRBJ2-3; clone size: -; V gene: TRBV5-4; D gene: -; CDR3 DNA: TGTGCCAGCAGCTTGGGACCATCCATGGATACGCAGTATTTT; CDR3 protein: CASSLGPSMDTQYF
J gene: TRBJ2-1; clone size: -; V gene: TRBV4-2; D gene: TRBD2; CDR3 DNA: TGTGCCAGCAGCCAAGATGAAGGGACTAGCACCAACAATGAGCAGTTCTTC; CDR3 protein: CASSQDEGTSTNNEQFF
J gene: TRBJ2-2; clone size: -; V gene: TRBV7-9; D gene: TRBD1; CDR3 DNA: TGTGCCAGCAGCCCGTCCCGGACAGGACAAACCGGGGAGCTGTTTTTT; CDR3 protein: CASSPSRTGQTGELFF
J gene: TRBJ1-5; clone size: few; V gene: TRBV2; D gene: -; CDR3 DNA: TGTGCCAGCAGTCCATACAATCAGCCCCAGCATTTT; CDR3 protein: CASSPYNQPQHF
J gene: TRBJ2-3; clone size: -; V gene: TRBV6-5; D gene: -; CDR3 DNA: TGTGCCAGCAGTAATCTAGATAAAGATACGCAGTATTTT; CDR3 protein: CASSNLDKDTQYF
J gene: TRBJ2-7; clone size: once; V gene: TRBV6-1; D gene: -; CDR3 DNA: TGTGCCAGCAGTGCGCCGGCCGTAACCTACGAGCAGTACTTC; CDR3 protein: CASSAPAVTYEQYF
J gene: TRBJ2-7; clone size: few; V gene: TRBV28; D gene: TRBD2; CDR3 DNA: TGTGCCAGCATTCCCGGGGGAGGGACCACGATACAGTACTTC; CDR3 protein: CASIPGGGTTIQYF
J gene: TRBJ1-4; clone size: -; V gene: TRBV12-5; D gene: -; CDR3 DNA: TGTGCTAGTGGTGGTGGGGTGGGGGAAAAACTGTTTTTT; CDR3 protein: CASGGGVGEKLFF
J gene: TRBJ2-1; clone size: few; V gene: TRBV5-4; D gene: TRBD2; CDR3 DNA: TGTGCCAGCAGCTCCGGGACTAGCGGGACGAGCTCCTACAATGAGCAGTTCTTC; CDR3 protein: CASSSGTSGTSSYNEQFF
J gene: TRBJ2-1; clone size: few; V gene: TRBV7-2; D gene: TRBD2; CDR3 DNA: TGTGCCAGCAGCTTAGCTGGCGGGAGAGTAATCTATGAGCAGTTCTTC; CDR3 protein: CASSLAGGRVIYEQFF
J gene: TRBJ2-1; clone size: -; V gene: TRBV5-1; D gene: -; CDR3 DNA: TGCGCCAGCAGCTTGGAGGTTTCCTACAATGAGCAGTTCTTC; CDR3 protein: CASSLEVSYNEQFF
J gene: TRBJ1-5; clone size: -; V gene: TRBV19; D gene: -; CDR3 DNA: TGTGCCAGTCATGGGGGGGCAATCAATCAGCCCCAGCATTTT; CDR3 protein: CASHGGAINQPQHF
J gene: TRBJ2-2; clone size: -; V gene: TRBV4-1; D gene: TRBD2; CDR3 DNA: TGCGCCAGCAGCCATTTACCGGGACTAGCGGCGAACACCGGGGAGCTGTTTTTT; CDR3 protein: CASSHLPGLAANTGELFF
J gene: TRBJ1-2; clone size: -; V gene: TRBV7-9; D gene: -; CDR3 DNA: TGTGCCAGCAGCTTAGTAGGGGCTGAGACTACTCACTATGGCTACACCTTC; CDR3 protein: CASSLVGAETTHYGYTF
J gene: TRBJ2-1; clone size: once; V gene: TRBV4-1; D gene: TRBD2; CDR3 DNA: TGCGCCAGCAGCCAAGTCACTAGCGGGGGGACCGACTCCTACAATGAGCAGTTCTTC; CDR3 protein: CASSQVTSGGTDSYNEQFF
J gene: TRBJ2-7; clone size: -; V gene: TRBV5-6; D gene: -; CDR3 DNA: TGTGCCAGCAGCATGCAGGGTGGCTACGAGCAGTACTTC; CDR3 protein: CASSMQGGYEQYF
J gene: TRBJ1-2; clone size: few; V gene: TRBV4-1; D gene: -; CDR3 DNA: TGCGCCAGCAGCCAAGAGCCACAGCCCTACTATGGCTACACCTTC; CDR3 protein: CASSQEPQPYYGYTF
J gene: TRBJ2-7; clone size: -; V gene: TRBV19; D gene: -; CDR3 DNA: TGTGCCAGTAGTATAGCCGCCCTTGGGGGAGGCCTCTCCTACGAGCAGTACTTC; CDR3 protein: CASSIAALGGGLSYEQYF
J gene: TRBJ2-2; clone size: -; V gene: TRBV11-3; D gene: TRBD2; CDR3 DNA: TGTGCCAGCAGGCGCAGGTCCGGGGGGGGTAGCACCGGGGAGCTGTTTTTT; CDR3 protein: CASRRRSGGGSTGELFF
J gene: TRBJ2-5; clone size: -; V gene: TRBV6-1; D gene: -; CDR3 DNA: TGTGCCAGCGTACTCGGGGAGACCCAGTACTTC; CDR3 protein: CASVLGETQYF
J gene: TRBJ2-5; clone size: -; V gene: TRBV10-1; D gene: -; CDR3 DNA: TGCGCCAGCAGTGAGTCACGGACTGGCGAGACCCAGTACTTC; CDR3 protein: CASSESRTGETQYF
J gene: TRBJ2-4; clone size: -; V gene: TRBV6-1; D gene: TRBD1; CDR3 DNA: TGTGCCAGCAGTGAAGCGCTCGGGACAGGGGACCGCATAGCCAAAAACATTCAGTACTTC; CDR3 protein: CASSEALGTGDRIAKNIQYF
J gene: TRBJ2-7; clone size: -; V gene: TRBV5-6; D gene: -; CDR3 DNA: TGTGCCAGCAGCTTAGGACCTTTTACCTACGAGCAGTACTTC; CDR3 protein: CASSLGPFTYEQYF
J gene: TRBJ2-7; clone size: once; V gene: TRBV7-2; D gene: -; CDR3 DNA: TGTGCCAGCAGCTTTTCAGGGACCGAGCAGTACTTC; CDR3 protein: CASSFSGTEQYF
J gene: TRBJ2-2; clone size: -; V gene: TRBV18; D gene: TRBD1; CDR3 DNA: TGTGCCAGCTCACCGAGACAGGGGGCTGGCACCGGGGAGCTGTTTTTT; CDR3 protein: CASSPRQGAGTGELFF
J gene: TRBJ2-6; clone size: once; V gene: TRBV4-2; D gene: -; CDR3 DNA: TGTGCCAGCAGCCAAGATTACTCTGGTGAGAGCTCTGGGGCCAACGTCCTGACTTTC; CDR3 protein: CASSQDYSGESSGANVLTF
J gene: TRBJ2-7; clone size: -; V gene: TRBV27; D gene: TRBD1; CDR3 DNA: TGTGCCAGCGGACAGGGGGCTGCCTACGAGCAGTACTTC; CDR3 protein: CASGQGAAYEQYF
J gene: TRBJ2-1; clone size: -; V gene: TRBV19; D gene: TRBD2; CDR3 DNA: TGTGCCAGTAGTCTAAAACTAGCGGGGAATTACAATGAGCAGTTCTTC; CDR3 protein: CASSLKLAGNYNEQFF